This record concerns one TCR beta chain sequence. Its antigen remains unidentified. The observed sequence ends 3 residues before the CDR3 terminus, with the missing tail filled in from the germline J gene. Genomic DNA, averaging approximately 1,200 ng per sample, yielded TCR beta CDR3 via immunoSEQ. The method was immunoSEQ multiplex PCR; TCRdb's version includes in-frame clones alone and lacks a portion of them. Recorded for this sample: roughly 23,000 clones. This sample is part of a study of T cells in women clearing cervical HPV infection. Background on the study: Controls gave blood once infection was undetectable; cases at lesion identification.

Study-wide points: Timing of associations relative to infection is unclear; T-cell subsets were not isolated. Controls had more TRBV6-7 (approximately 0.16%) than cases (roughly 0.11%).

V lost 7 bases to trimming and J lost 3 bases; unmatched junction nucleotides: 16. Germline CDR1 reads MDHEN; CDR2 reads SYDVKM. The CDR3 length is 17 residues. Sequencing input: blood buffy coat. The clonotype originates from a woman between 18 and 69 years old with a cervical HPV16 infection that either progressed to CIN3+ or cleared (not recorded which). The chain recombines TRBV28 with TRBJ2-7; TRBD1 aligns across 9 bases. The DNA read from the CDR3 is TGTGCCAGCACTCCGTCCGTCCGGGACAGGGCAATCTACGAG. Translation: CASTPSVRDRAIYE. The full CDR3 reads CASTPSVRDRAIYEQYF.